This T cell receptor (beta chain) is from a study of blood T cell repertoires in COVID-19. Study information: The analysed material was cDNA or gDNA that came from T cells, B-cell-depleted T cells, or PBMCs.

The CDR3 sequence is 14 residues long. V shed 7 bases, J shed 6 bases, and the junction held 8 bases outside the gene matches. Germline CDR1 and CDR2: SQVTM and ANQGSEA. Profiling relied on immunoSEQ multiplex PCR, and the TCRdb table lists in-frame clones only, not all of them. The data contain tens of thousands of clones, around 84% of them singletons. The genes are TRBV29-1 and TRBJ1-6, with 8 positions matching TRBD1. This TCR was sampled from an older man with acute or convalescent COVID-19. The specimen sequenced was peripheral blood. This chain's CDR3 is CSASTGEGNSPLHF. The CDR3 nucleotides read TGCAGCGCCTCGACAGGGGAAGGTAATTCACCCCTCCACTTT.